The following is a T cell receptor (beta chain) sequence with its context. Sequencing was performed with immunoSEQ multiplex PCR; in TCRdb, only in-frame clones are kept and a portion is missing. Of around 200,000 clones in the sample, about 89% were seen once. The entry originates in a study of blood T cell repertoires in COVID-19. Germline V CDR1 and CDR2: MRHNA, SNTAGT. The CDR3 runs to 16 residues. Losses at the gene ends were 4 bases for V and 0 bases for J; bases not matched to a gene: 8. The sequence was collected from a man aged 40-55 years with acute or convalescent COVID-19. This chain uses TRBV6-4 with TRBJ2-7; the match to TRBD1 covers 8 bases. Source material: peripheral blood. In DNA form, the CDR3 reads TGTGCCAGCAGTGGCCTGGGACAGGCCCTCTCCTACGAGCAGTACTTC. Its protein is CASSGLGQALSYEQYF.